These T cell receptor beta chains were read from a single sample in a study of blood T cell repertoires in COVID-19. Here immunoSEQ multiplex PCR was the method, and the copy in TCRdb shows in-frame clones only, minus some. The sample carries approximately 390,000 clones, about 83% recorded once. Sequenced sample: PBMCs or T cells enriched from blood (not recorded which). The receptors were gathered from a woman aged 45-60 years who had recovered from COVID-19. Both conserved end residues are part of each CDR3. The D gene is left open where the match is weak. Clone size, where shown, is once, few, many, or a class for clones that have expanded.

V: TRBV7-2
J: TRBJ1-2
size: -
D: -
DNA: TGTGCCAGCAGCACCCGGACTGAGAACTATGGCTACACCTTC
CDR3: CASSTRTENYGYTF

V: TRBV24-1
J: TRBJ2-3
size: -
D: -
DNA: TGTGCCACCAGCTCCAGCACAGATACGCAGTATTTT
CDR3: CATSSSTDTQYF

V: TRBV6-5
J: TRBJ1-3
size: -
D: TRBD1
DNA: TGTGCCAGCAGGGCAGGGACAGCCGGAAACACCATATATTTT
CDR3: CASRAGTAGNTIYF

V: TRBV5-1
J: TRBJ2-7
size: -
D: TRBD2
DNA: TGCGCCAGCAAAAGTAGCGGGGGGCCTGGATACGAGCAGTACTTC
CDR3: CASKSSGGPGYEQYF

V: TRBV2
J: TRBJ2-7
size: -
D: -
DNA: TGTGCCAGCAGTGCTACAGGCCAATCTGCCCACGAGCAGTACTTC
CDR3: CASSATGQSAHEQYF

V: TRBV5-6
J: TRBJ2-7
size: -
D: TRBD1
DNA: TGTGCCAGCAGACTGGGACAGGGGGCCCTTACCTACGAGCAGTACTTC
CDR3: CASRLGQGALTYEQYF

V: TRBV3-1/TRBV3-2
J: TRBJ2-7
size: -
D: TRBD2
DNA: TGTGCCAGCAGCCAAGGACTAGCGGGGGCCCTCGAGCAGTACTTC
CDR3: CASSQGLAGALEQYF

V: TRBV11-2
J: TRBJ2-5
size: -
D: TRBD2
DNA: TGTGCCAGCAGTGCTAGCGGGGTCCAAGAGACCCAGTACTTC
CDR3: CASSASGVQETQYF

V: TRBV28
J: TRBJ1-5
size: once
D: -
DNA: TGTGCCAGCAGACAGGAATTGGTCAATCAGCCCCAGCATTTT
CDR3: CASRQELVNQPQHF

V: TRBV6-2/TRBV6-3
J: TRBJ2-7
size: -
D: TRBD1
DNA: TGTGCCAGCAGTTACTCGAACAGGGGTAAGGCTGCCTACGAGCAGTACTTC
CDR3: CASSYSNRGKAAYEQYF

V: TRBV5-6
J: TRBJ1-2
size: -
D: -
DNA: TGTGCCAGCAGCTTGCCGAGGAACTATGGCTACACCTTC
CDR3: CASSLPRNYGYTF

V: TRBV30
J: TRBJ1-3
size: -
D: -
DNA: TGTGCCTGGAGTCTTCTGGGAGGCTCTGGAAACACCATATATTTT
CDR3: CAWSLLGGSGNTIYF

V: TRBV4-1
J: TRBJ2-1
size: -
D: -
DNA: TGCGCCAGCAGCCAAGCTCGGGGGGCGGCGATCGGTGAGCAGTTCTTC
CDR3: CASSQARGAAIGEQFF

V: TRBV28
J: TRBJ1-6
size: -
D: TRBD1
DNA: TGTGCCAGCACCCGCGCCCCCCTGACAGGGGACCTCCACTTT
CDR3: CASTRAPLTGDLHF

V: TRBV6-5
J: TRBJ1-1
size: -
D: -
DNA: TGTGCCAGCAGTTATGTCGCAGGGAGGACTGAAGCTTTCTTT
CDR3: CASSYVAGRTEAFF

V: TRBV7-6
J: TRBJ2-7
size: -
D: -
DNA: TGTGCCAGCAGCTCGGACACCTTCTACGAGCAGTACTTC
CDR3: CASSSDTFYEQYF

V: TRBV7-9
J: TRBJ1-2
size: -
D: TRBD1
DNA: TGTGCCAGCAGCCCTGGACAGGGGGCTTATGGCTACACCTTC
CDR3: CASSPGQGAYGYTF

V: TRBV9
J: TRBJ2-1
size: few
D: -
DNA: TGTGCCAGCAGCACTTACAATGAGCAGTTCTTC
CDR3: CASSTYNEQFF

V: TRBV4-3
J: TRBJ2-2
size: -
D: -
DNA: TGCGCCAGCAGCCAAGAAAGCGCTGGCGGGGAGCTGTTTTTT
CDR3: CASSQESAGGELFF

V: TRBV12-3/TRBV12-4
J: TRBJ1-6
size: once
D: -
DNA: TGTGCCAGCAGTTTACAGGGGTTTTCACCCCTCCACTTT
CDR3: CASSLQGFSPLHF

V: TRBV5-1
J: TRBJ2-7
size: -
D: TRBD1
DNA: TGCGCCAGCAGCTACACGGGACAGGGGATATACGAGCAGTACTTC
CDR3: CASSYTGQGIYEQYF

V: TRBV2
J: TRBJ1-6
size: -
D: -
DNA: TGTGCCAGCAGTGGAACAGGGTCGAATTCACCCCTCCACTTT
CDR3: CASSGTGSNSPLHF

V: TRBV30
J: TRBJ1-3
size: -
D: TRBD1
DNA: TGTGCCTGGAGTTTGACAGGGGGATCAGGAAACACCATATATTTT
CDR3: CAWSLTGGSGNTIYF

V: TRBV3-1/TRBV3-2
J: TRBJ2-7
size: -
D: -
DNA: TGTGCCAGCAGCCAAGTCAACAGGGGAGGCTACGAGCAGTACTTC
CDR3: CASSQVNRGGYEQYF

V: TRBV2
J: TRBJ2-3
size: -
D: TRBD2
DNA: TGTGCCAGCGGAAATGGACTAGACCACGATACGCAGTATTTT
CDR3: CASGNGLDHDTQYF

V: TRBV5-1
J: TRBJ2-6
size: once
D: TRBD1
DNA: TGCGCCAGCAGCTTAACAGGGGGCACGGGGGCCAACGTCCTGACTTTC
CDR3: CASSLTGGTGANVLTF

V: TRBV5-1
J: TRBJ1-3
size: -
D: TRBD1
DNA: TGCGCCAGCAGCAAGGGACAGGATGTAGACACCATATATTTT
CDR3: CASSKGQDVDTIYF

V: TRBV30
J: TRBJ1-1
size: -
D: -
DNA: TGTGCCTGGAACACTCGACAGCAACCTAAGGAAGCTTTCTTT
CDR3: CAWNTRQQPKEAFF